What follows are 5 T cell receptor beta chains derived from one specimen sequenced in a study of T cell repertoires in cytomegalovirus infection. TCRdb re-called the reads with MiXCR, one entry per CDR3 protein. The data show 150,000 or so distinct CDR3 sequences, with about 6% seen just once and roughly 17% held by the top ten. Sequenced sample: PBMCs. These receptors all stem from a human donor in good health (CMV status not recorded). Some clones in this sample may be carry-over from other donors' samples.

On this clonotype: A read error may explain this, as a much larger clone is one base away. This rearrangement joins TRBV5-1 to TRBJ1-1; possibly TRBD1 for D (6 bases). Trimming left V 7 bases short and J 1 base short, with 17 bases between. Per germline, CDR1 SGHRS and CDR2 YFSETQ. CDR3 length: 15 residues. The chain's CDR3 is CASGGGGRTNTEAFF. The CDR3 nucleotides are TGCGCCAGCGGGGGCGGGGGACGCACGAACACTGAAGCTTTCTTT.

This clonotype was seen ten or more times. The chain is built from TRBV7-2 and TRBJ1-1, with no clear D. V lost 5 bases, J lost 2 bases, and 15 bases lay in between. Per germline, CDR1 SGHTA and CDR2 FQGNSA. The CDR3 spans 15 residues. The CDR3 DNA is TGTGCCAGCAGCCCAAGAGTGAACGCCAACACTGAAGCTTTCTTT. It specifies CASSPRVNANTEAFF.

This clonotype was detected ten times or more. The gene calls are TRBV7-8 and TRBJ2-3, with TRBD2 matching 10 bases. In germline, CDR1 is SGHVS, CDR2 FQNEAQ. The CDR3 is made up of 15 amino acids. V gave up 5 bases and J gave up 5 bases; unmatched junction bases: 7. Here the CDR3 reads CASSPQRGGRDTQYF. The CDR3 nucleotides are TGTGCCAGCAGCCCCCAGCGGGGGGGCAGAGATACGCAGTATTTT. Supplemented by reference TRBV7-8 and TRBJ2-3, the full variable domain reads GAGVSQSPRYKVAKRGQDVALRCDPISGHVSLFWYQQALGQGPEFLTYFQNEAQLDKSGLPSDRFFAERPEGSVSTLKIQRTQQEDSAVYLCASSPQRGGRDTQYFGPGTRLTVL.

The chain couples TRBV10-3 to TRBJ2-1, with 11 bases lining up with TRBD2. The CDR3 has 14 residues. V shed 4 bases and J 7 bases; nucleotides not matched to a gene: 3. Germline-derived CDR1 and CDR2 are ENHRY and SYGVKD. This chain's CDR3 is CAISGLAGFNEQFF. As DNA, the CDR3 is TGTGCCATCAGTGGACTAGCGGGGTTTAATGAGCAGTTCTTC.

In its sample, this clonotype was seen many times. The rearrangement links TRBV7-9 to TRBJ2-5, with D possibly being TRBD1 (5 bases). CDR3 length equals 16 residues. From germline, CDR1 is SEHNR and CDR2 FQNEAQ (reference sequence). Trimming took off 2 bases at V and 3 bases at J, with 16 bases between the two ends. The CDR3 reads CASSLPKGRGEETQYF. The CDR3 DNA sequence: TGTGCCAGCAGCTTACCCAAGGGGCGAGGAGAAGAGACCCAGTACTTC.